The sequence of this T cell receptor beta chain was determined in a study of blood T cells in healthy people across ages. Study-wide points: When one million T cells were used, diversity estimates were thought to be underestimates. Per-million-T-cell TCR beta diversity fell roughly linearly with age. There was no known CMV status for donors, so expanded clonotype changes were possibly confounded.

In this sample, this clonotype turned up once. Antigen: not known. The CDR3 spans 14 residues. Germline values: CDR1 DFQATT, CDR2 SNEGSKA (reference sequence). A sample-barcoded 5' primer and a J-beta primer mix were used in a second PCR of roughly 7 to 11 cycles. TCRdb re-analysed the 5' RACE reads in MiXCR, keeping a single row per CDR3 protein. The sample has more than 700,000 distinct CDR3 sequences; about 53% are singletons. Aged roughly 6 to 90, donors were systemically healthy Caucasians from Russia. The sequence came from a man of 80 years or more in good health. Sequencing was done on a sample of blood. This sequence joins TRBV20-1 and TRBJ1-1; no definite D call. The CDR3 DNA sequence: TGCAGCCCCTGGAACACGCGCAGGAACACTGAAGCTTTCTTT. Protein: CSPWNTRRNTEAFF.